The next 21 T cell receptor beta chains were all read from a single sample in a study of blood T cell repertoires in COVID-19. Assay: immunoSEQ multiplex PCR; the TCRdb copy retains only in-frame clones and omits some. The table lists some 290,000 clones, 85% to 95% of them singletons, with 3.9% in the top ten. The sequenced material came from PBMCs or T cells enriched from blood (not recorded which). These receptors were obtained from a woman under 40 who had been exposed to COVID-19.

This chain uses TRBV18 with TRBJ2-1, with TRBD2 matching 14 bases. The V and J ends lost 0 bases and 3 bases, in that order; junction bases with no gene match: 4. Germline CDR1 reads KGHSH; CDR2 reads LQKENI. This CDR3 contains 18 residues. The CDR3 sequence: CASSPPGLAGADYNEQFF. CDR3 coding DNA: TGTGCCAGCTCACCACCGGGACTAGCGGGGGCAGACTACAATGAGCAGTTCTTC.

The genes are TRBV6-1 and TRBJ1-3, with D perhaps TRBD1 (5 bases). CDR3 length: 16 amino acids. The germline V gene encodes CDR1 MNHNS and CDR2 SASEGT. V was clipped by 1 base and J by 4 bases, with 14 bases between them. CDR3 sequence reads: CASSEDARRQGNTIYF. In DNA form, the CDR3 reads TGTGCCAGCAGTGAAGATGCCCGCCGACAGGGAAACACCATATATTTT.

This chain joins TRBV18 and TRBJ2-5; the match to TRBD1 covers 10 bases. Trimming removed 3 bases from V and 5 bases from J; junction bases left unmatched: 3. CDR3 length: 14 amino acids. Germline CDR1 reads KGHSH; CDR2 reads LQKENI. The DNA for the CDR3 is TGTGCCAGCTCACCCGACAGGGGGCATGAGACCCAGTACTTC. It yields the protein CASSPDRGHETQYF.

The rearrangement joins TRBV5-4 to TRBJ2-7, with 11 bases lining up with TRBD1. The CDR3 has 14 residues. CDR1 SGHNT and CDR2 YYREEE come from the germline V gene (reference sequence). After removal of 6 bases from V and 5 bases from J, the junction contained 7 bases not matched to a gene. The CDR3 protein is CASTPDRGLDEQYF. CDR3 DNA: TGTGCCAGCACCCCGGACAGGGGGCTCGACGAGCAGTACTTC.

The chain uses TRBV2 and TRBJ1-2; D might be TRBD1 (5 bases). The ends were cut back, 7 bases at V and 0 bases at J, with 15 bases in the middle. The CDR3 totals 15 residues. CDR1 is SNHLY, CDR2 FYNNEI, per germline. Written as DNA, the CDR3 is TGTGCCAGCACGCGGGGAGGGACTCCTAACTATGGCTACACCTTC. This encodes CASTRGGTPNYGYTF.

The J gene is TRBJ2-1, the V gene TRBV6-6; D is unclear. The V end was cut by 0 bases, the J end by 8 bases, with 2 bases between. Germline V gene data show CDR1 as MNHNY and CDR2 as SVGAGI (reference sequence). The CDR3 has 11 residues. CDR3 bases: TGTGCCAGCAGTTACTCCTATGAGCAGTTCTTC. Its protein is CASSYSYEQFF.

The chain employs TRBV7-6 and TRBJ1-3, with 8 positions matching TRBD1. The CDR3 loop spans 15 amino acids. The germline V gene has CDR1 SGHVS and CDR2 FNYEAQ. Trimming removed 6 bases from V and 4 bases from J; junction bases left unmatched: 8. CDR3: CASSRTGIAGNTIYF. Here the CDR3 DNA reads TGTGCCAGCAGTCGGACAGGGATAGCGGGAAACACCATATATTTT.

V gene TRBV4-2 combines with J gene TRBJ1-1; 11 nucleotides line up with TRBD1. Per the germline V gene, CDR1 is LGHNA and CDR2 is YNFKEQ. With V trimmed by 4 bases and J by 7 bases, 11 bases remained unmatched. CDR3 length: 16 amino acids. The CDR3 coding sequence is TGTGCCAGCAGCCCGGGGGACAGGGGGGTGATGGATGAAGCTTTCTTT. Amino acids: CASSPGDRGVMDEAFF.

The gene calls are TRBV20-1 and TRBJ1-2, with 8 bases identical to TRBD1. This CDR3 region has 11 residues. CDR1 and CDR2 (germline): DFQATT, SNEGSKA (reference sequence). The V gene end was trimmed by 8 bases and the J gene end by 4 bases; junction bases not matched to a gene: 3. The CDR3 region is CSHRGVYGYTF. CDR3 in DNA: TGCAGTCACAGGGGGGTCTATGGCTACACCTTC.

The V gene is TRBV24-1, the J gene TRBJ1-5; D ambiguous. Germline lookup yields CDR1 KGHDR and CDR2 SFDVKD. V was pared by 7 bases and J by 5 bases, with 5 bases between. The CDR3 totals 11 residues. The CDR3 loop reads CATSFDQPQHF. For the CDR3, the DNA is TGTGCCACCAGCTTCGATCAGCCCCAGCATTTT.

For the CDR3, the DNA is TGCGCCAGCAGCACTCTGACAGATTCCTACGAGCAGTACTTC. It codes for CASSTLTDSYEQYF. This chain connects TRBV5-1 to TRBJ2-7; weak D call: TRBD1 (5 bases). The V gene's germline CDR1 is SGHRS and CDR2 YFSETQ. The CDR3 is 14 residues long. With 4 bases removed from V and 1 base from J, the gap between germline ends came to 12 bases.

J is TRBJ1-5 and V is TRBV6-5, with TRBD1 matching over 7 bases. Unmatched junction bases numbered 12, after V lost 4 bases and J lost 6 bases. The CDR3 length is 16 residues. CDR1 MNHEY and CDR2 SVGAGI come from the germline V gene. This chain's CDR3 is CASSSTGAADSQPQHF. Here the CDR3 DNA reads TGTGCCAGCAGTTCCACAGGGGCAGCTGATAGTCAGCCCCAGCATTTT.

The rearrangement links TRBV5-4 to TRBJ1-2; possibly TRBD1 for D (6 bases). V was clipped by 5 bases and J by 2 bases, with 10 bases between them. The germline V gene has CDR1 SGHNT and CDR2 YYREEE (reference sequence). CDR3 length: 13 residues. CDR3: CASRPGQNYGYTF. The CDR3 nucleotides are TGTGCCAGCAGACCCGGACAGAACTATGGCTACACCTTC.

The chain has TRBV5-4 and TRBJ1-2; no clear D. V lost 4 bases and J 9 bases, leaving 13 bases between the germline ends. The CDR3 is 12 amino acids. Per the germline V gene, CDR1 is SGHNT and CDR2 is YYREEE (reference sequence). CDR3 residues: CASSRDYSSYTF. The CDR3, as DNA: TGTGCCAGCAGCCGTGATTACAGTAGCTACACCTTC.

This clone was found once. The chain has TRBV6-5 and TRBJ1-2; D might be TRBD1 (5 bases). Per the germline V gene, CDR1 is MNHEY and CDR2 is SVGAGI. This CDR3 has 14 residues. Between the trimmed V and J ends, which lost 2 bases and 4 bases, there was a span of 11 bases. This CDR3 reads CASSYVRGSYGYTF. CDR3 nucleotide sequence: TGTGCCAGCAGTTACGTCCGGGGGAGCTATGGCTACACCTTC.

This clone was seen once. The rearrangement joins TRBV5-1 to TRBJ2-2; tentatively, D is TRBD1 (5 bases). V was shortened by 2 bases and J by 0 bases, with 8 bases between the two germline ends. There are 15 residues in the CDR3. Germline CDR1 and CDR2: SGHRS and YFSETQ. CDR3 bases: TGCGCCAGCAGCTTTTTAGGGGCGAACACCGGGGAGCTGTTTTTT. As protein: CASSFLGANTGELFF.

The chain uses TRBV27 and TRBJ1-1; 9 bases fit TRBD1. CDR3 length equals 17 residues. Germline V gene data show CDR1 as MNHEY and CDR2 as SMNVEV (reference sequence). Losses at the gene ends were 5 bases for V and 7 bases for J; bases not matched to a gene: 17. CDR3 amino acids: CASSPLMTGGPANEAFF. CDR3 nucleotide sequence: TGTGCCAGCAGTCCCCTAATGACAGGGGGACCAGCTAATGAAGCTTTCTTT.

V and J are TRBV7-2 and TRBJ2-4; D gene unclear. The germline CDR1 and CDR2 sequences are SGHTA and FQGNSA. CDR3 length: 14 amino acids. V was cut by 1 base and J by 6 bases, with 10 bases left in between. For the CDR3, the DNA is TGTGCCAGCAGCTTAGTGGAGTGGAGAAACATTCAGTACTTC. It encodes CASSLVEWRNIQYF.

This clone was observed once. The rearrangement joins TRBV7-9 to TRBJ2-3, with TRBD2 matching over 9 bases. CDR3 size: 16 residues. V shed 4 bases, J shed 4 bases, and the junction held 9 bases outside the gene matches. Germline V lookup: CDR1 SEHNR, CDR2 FQNEAQ (reference sequence). In DNA, the CDR3 is TGTGCCAGCAGCTACGGGACTAGCTGGTCGGCAGATACGCAGTATTTT. Translation gives CASSYGTSWSADTQYF.

V is TRBV6-5 and J is TRBJ2-7, with D perhaps matching TRBD1 (6 bases). In germline, CDR1 is MNHEY, CDR2 SVGAGI. There are 14 residues in the CDR3. Trimming removed 7 bases from V and 5 bases from J, with 18 bases in between. The DNA for the CDR3 is TGTGCCAGCACCCAACAGGGTGAATTCCACGAGCAGTACTTC. Translation gives CASTQQGEFHEQYF.

This chain uses TRBV29-1 with TRBJ1-1; possible D gene TRBD1, 5 bases. V lost 7 bases and J 2 bases, leaving 8 bases between the germline ends. The CDR3 sequence is 11 residues long. CDR1 SQVTM and CDR2 ANQGSEA come from the germline V gene. The CDR3 sequence: CSGGSNTEAFF. The CDR3 region has the DNA TGCAGCGGGGGGAGCAACACTGAAGCTTTCTTT. The full variable domain, completed using reference TRBV29-1 and TRBJ1-1, is SAVISQKPSRDICQRGTSLTIQCQVDSQVTMMFWYRQQPGQSLTLIATANQGSEATYESGFVIDKFPISRPNLTFSTLTVSNMSPEDSSIYLCSGGSNTEAFFGQGTRLTVV.